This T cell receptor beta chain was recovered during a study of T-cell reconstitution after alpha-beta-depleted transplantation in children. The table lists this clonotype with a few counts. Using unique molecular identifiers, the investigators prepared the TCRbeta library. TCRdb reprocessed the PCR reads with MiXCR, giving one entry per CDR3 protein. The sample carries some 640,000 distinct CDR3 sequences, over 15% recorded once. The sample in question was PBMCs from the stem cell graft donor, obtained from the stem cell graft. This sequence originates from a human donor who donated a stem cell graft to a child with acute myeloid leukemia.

The CDR3 protein is CASSLREVGENEQFF. The CDR3 nucleotides are TGTGCCAGCAGCTTGCGAGAAGTTGGGGAGAATGAGCAGTTCTTC. The rearrangement links TRBV7-9 to TRBJ2-1; maybe TRBD2 (5 bases). Germline V gives CDR1 SEHNR, CDR2 FQNEAQ (reference sequence). V was clipped by 3 bases and J by 7 bases, with 16 bases between them. This CDR3 has 15 amino acids.